This TCR beta chain derives from a study of glioma-infiltrating T cells after dendritic cell vaccination. Study information: Autologous tumor lysate-pulsed dendritic cell vaccination was given between the early 2000s and the early 2010s.

Libraries were prepared by immunoSEQ multiplex PCR; TCRdb keeps only in-frame clonotypes and omits some of them. The table includes over 80,000 clones, 75% to 85% detected once. The time point is: after dendritic cell vaccination, including at tumor progression/relapse. The CDR3 contains 17 residues. Germline V gives CDR1 LGHNA, CDR2 YNFKEQ. Trimming cost V 0 bases and J 7 bases; bases outside gene matches: 13. The material was blood, obtained after dendritic cell vaccination. The receptor's source is a human donor with glioblastoma. The rearrangement uses TRBV4-2 and TRBJ2-3, with 7 bases that match TRBD1. The CDR3 sequence: CASSQDPGEATGNTQYF. The CDR3 DNA is TGTGCCAGCAGCCAAGATCCCGGGGAAGCGACAGGGAATACGCAGTATTTT.